Below are 9 T cell receptor beta chains sequenced from a single sample in a study of T cell repertoires and Cas9 in healthy adults. Only in-frame clones appear in the TCRdb table, and some are missing; sequencing was by immunoSEQ multiplex PCR. The top ten hold about 1.6% of the sample, which has about 22,000 clones, about 90% seen once. What was sequenced was CD4+ effector T cells (CD127+, CD25-, CD137-, CD154-) from PBMCs; culture status not recorded. The origin of the receptors is a human donor in good health.

V usage is TRBV23-1 and J usage is TRBJ1-2; 11 bases line up with TRBD1. TRBV23-1 is labeled an ORF, and its function is uncertain. With 4 bases clipped from V and 4 bases from J, the junction kept 11 bases outside the gene matches. The CDR3 has 17 residues. CDR3 coding DNA: TGCGCCAGCAGTCTTCACCTTGGACAGGGGGCTTCCTATGGCTACACCTTC. This codes for CASSLHLGQGASYGYTF.

The rearrangement links TRBV5-5 to TRBJ2-1; weak D call: TRBD2 (6 bases). CDR3 size: 16 residues. CDR1 and CDR2 (germline): SGHKS, YYEKEE (reference sequence). Trimming left V 4 bases short and J 3 bases short, with 17 bases between. The CDR3 sequence: CASSPLTGENYNEQFF. CDR3 sequence (DNA): TGTGCCAGCAGCCCCCTTACGGGGGAGAACTACAATGAGCAGTTCTTC. Using reference TRBV5-5 and TRBJ2-1 for the parts outside the CDR3, the full variable domain is DAGVTQSPTHLIKTRGQQVTLRCSPISGHKSVSWYQQVLGQGPQFIFQYYEKEERGRGNFPDRFSARQFPNYSSELNVNALLLGDSALYLCASSPLTGENYNEQFFGPGTRLTVL.

The chain employs TRBV28 and TRBJ2-1; TRBD2 aligns across 8 bases. The V and J ends lost 5 bases and 4 bases, in that order; junction bases with no gene match: 7. CDR1 is MDHEN and CDR2 is SYDVKM in the germline V gene. There are 15 residues in the CDR3. The CDR3 sequence is CASSRGSGNYNEQFF. CDR3 DNA sequence: TGTGCCAGCAGTCGCGGTAGCGGGAATTACAATGAGCAGTTCTTC.

The chain couples TRBV2 to TRBJ2-5; the match to TRBD2 covers 13 bases. The CDR3 extends over 14 amino acids. Germline V gene data show CDR1 as SNHLY and CDR2 as FYNNEI. With 11 bases clipped from V and 2 bases from J, the junction kept 5 bases outside the gene matches. Written as DNA, the CDR3 is TGTGCCGGGACGACTAGCGGGGGGCAAGAGACCCAGTACTTC. Protein: CAGTTSGGQETQYF.

This CDR3 is CASSQEAGLGQPQHF. CDR3 coding DNA: TGTGCCAGCAGCCAAGAAGCAGGGTTGGGACAGCCCCAGCATTTT. V and J are TRBV4-2 and TRBJ1-5; D is possibly TRBD1 (5 bases). This CDR3 region has 15 residues. V lost 0 bases to trimming and J lost 7 bases, with 13 bases between them. Per the germline V gene, CDR1 is LGHNA and CDR2 is YNFKEQ.

A single count supports this clone. The junction differs from germline at one of its ends, possibly a read error. J is TRBJ2-7 and V is TRBV12-5; D may be TRBD2 (6 bases). This CDR3 spans 17 amino acids. In germline, CDR1 is LGHNT, CDR2 FRNRAP. CDR3 sequence reads: CASGLEGLNAGWSERYF. The CDR3 bases are TGTGCTAGTGGTTTGGAGGGACTCAACGCCGGGTGGAGCGAGCGGTACTTC.

The chain employs TRBV7-3 and TRBJ2-2, with 11 positions matching TRBD2. V lost 3 bases to trimming and J lost 5 bases; unmatched junction nucleotides: 2. The length of the CDR3 is 15 residues. Germline V CDR1 and CDR2: SGHTA, FQGTGA. The CDR3 sequence is CASSFSSGRTGELFF. The CDR3 DNA sequence: TGTGCCAGCAGCTTTTCTAGCGGGAGGACCGGGGAGCTGTTTTTT. Complete variable domain (other parts from reference TRBV7-3 and TRBJ2-2): GAGVSQTPSNKVTEKGKYVELRCDPISGHTALYWYRQSLGQGPEFLIYFQGTGAADDSGLPNDRFFAVRPEGSVSTLKIQRTERGDSAVYLCASSFSSGRTGELFFGEGSRLTVL.

This clone was observed a handful of times. The CDR3 coding sequence is TGCGCCAGCAGCCAAGTGGTCAGCTATAGCAATCAGCCCCAGCATTTT. Translation gives CASSQVVSYSNQPQHF. This sequence joins TRBV4-1 and TRBJ1-5; no reliable D call. This CDR3 is 16 amino acids long. The germline V and J ends were trimmed by 1 base and 0 bases, with 10 bases remaining between them. Germline CDR1 reads MGHRA; CDR2 reads YSYEKL.

V gene TRBV6-6 combines with J gene TRBJ2-7; 7 bases match TRBD2. CDR1 and CDR2 (germline): MNHNY, SVGAGI (reference sequence). The CDR3 runs to 15 residues. The V and J ends lost 5 bases and 6 bases, in that order; junction bases with no gene match: 13. CDR3 nucleotide sequence: TGTGCCAGCAGTACCATGGACGGCAGGGAGGGCGAGCAGTACTTC. This codes for CASSTMDGREGEQYF.